This T cell receptor (beta chain) was obtained from a study of T-cell reconstitution after alpha-beta-depleted transplantation in children. This clonotype was seen many times. Its antigen is not identified. Library preparation (for TCRbeta) was performed with unique molecular identifiers. TCRdb itself ran the PCR reads through MiXCR, one entry per CDR3 protein. The sample yields about 300,000 distinct CDR3 sequences, around 10% seen once. The study's findings and limits: In patients about two months after transplant, alpha-beta T cells reportedly arose from several hundred expanded graft clones. Where some patients showed high TCRbeta diversity at day 60, it came from recipient T cells and thymic progenitors that had survived. Counts and diversity of T cells one year after transplant came mostly from newly produced T cells.

The CDR3 spans 14 residues. Between the trimmed V and J ends, which lost 4 bases and 3 bases, there was a span of 12 bases. The germline gives CDR1 SGHRS, CDR2 YFSETQ. Sequencing used PBMCs, obtained before TCRalphabeta/CD19-depleted stem cell transplant. The receptor's source is a boy under two years old with acute myeloid leukemia, due to receive a stem cell transplant. V usage is TRBV5-1 and J usage is TRBJ2-3, with D maybe TRBD1 (6 bases). The CDR3 loop reads CASSPRQETDTQYF. The DNA for the CDR3 is TGCGCCAGCAGCCCTAGACAGGAGACAGATACGCAGTATTTT.